The 17 T cell receptor beta chains in this list originate from one sample, sequenced in a study of read filtering for tumor transcriptome and immune sequencing. From 300 to 400 ng of RNA, a library with molecular barcoded alpha/delta and beta/gamma adaptors was made. TCRdb passed the reads through MiXCR, listing each CDR3 protein once. The table records about 57,000 distinct CDR3 sequences, about 14% of them present only once. The sample was a population of CD138-negative cells sorted from bone marrow. Receptor source: a donor at least 40 years old with multiple myeloma.

On this clonotype: Only one base separates this from a far larger clonotype, so it likely reflects a read error. The chain has TRBV7-2 and TRBJ2-1; possibly TRBD2 for D (5 bases). Germline V gene sequence: CDR1 SGHTA, CDR2 FQGNSA. The CDR3 contains 12 residues. Trimming removed 4 bases at V and 6 bases at J, with 7 bases between. The DNA for the CDR3 is TGTGCCAGCAGCTCCCGGGGCAATGAGCAGTTCTTC. Translating gives CASSSRGNEQFF.

This clonotype was detected many times. CDR3 in amino acids: CASSLAAAASTDTQYF. The CDR3 region has the DNA TGTGCCAGCAGCTTAGCGGCTGCGGCTAGCACAGATACGCAGTATTTT. The V and J genes are TRBV7-9 and TRBJ2-3, with D unresolved. Germline V CDR1 and CDR2: SEHNR, FQNEAQ (reference sequence). This CDR3 is built from 16 residues. The V gene lost 0 bases and the J gene lost 0 bases, with 10 bases spanning the gap.

This clonotype was detected a few times. The chain carries TRBV12-5 and TRBJ2-3; tentative D call: TRBD1 (6 bases). CDR3 size: 13 residues. V was pared by 5 bases and J by 4 bases, with 10 bases between. The germline V gene has CDR1 LGHNT and CDR2 FRNRAP. The CDR3 DNA reads as TGTGCTAGTGGTCCAGCAGGGGCAGATACGCAGTATTTT. Translation: CASGPAGADTQYF.

This clonotype was found many times. This chain joins TRBV10-3 and TRBJ2-3; D is uncertain. Germline CDR1 is ENHRY and CDR2 is SYGVKD. This CDR3 region has 15 residues. V was trimmed by 3 bases and J by 2 bases, leaving 12 bases between them. The CDR3 sequence: CAISDRVYNTDTQYF. CDR3 sequence (DNA): TGTGCCATCAGTGACCGTGTGTATAACACAGATACGCAGTATTTT.

The CDR3 loop is CASSPGQGRYNEQFF. The CDR3 nucleotides read TGTGCCAGCTCACCTGGACAGGGGAGATACAATGAGCAGTTCTTC. The chain is built from TRBV18 and TRBJ2-1, with 9 positions matching TRBD1. V was pared by 3 bases and J by 4 bases, with 4 bases of the junction left unmatched. The germline V gene encodes CDR1 KGHSH and CDR2 LQKENI. This CDR3 comprises 15 residues.

This clonotype was recorded many times. The chain combines TRBV10-3 with TRBJ2-1; TRBD2 matches at 10 bases. The J segment lost 0 bases and the V segment lost 0 bases, leaving 8 bases of the junction unmatched. The CDR3 is 19 residues long. Germline values: CDR1 ENHRY, CDR2 SYGVKD. The CDR3 DNA is TGTGCCATCAGTGAGTCGAGCGGGAGGGGACGGGGCTCCTACAATGAGCAGTTCTTC. Amino acids: CAISESSGRGRGSYNEQFF.

This clonotype was detected ten times or more. V gene TRBV12-3 or TRBV12-4 combines with J gene TRBJ2-4; 7 bases are a match to TRBD1. The CDR3 extends over 17 amino acids. J gave up 1 base and V 3 bases, and 9 bases lay outside the gene matches. CDR3 protein: CASSFWGTGEAKNIQYF. The CDR3 nucleotides are TGTGCCAGCAGTTTTTGGGGAACAGGGGAGGCCAAAAACATTCAGTACTTC.

A word on this clonotype: A much more abundant neighbour one base away suggests this may be a read error. The rearrangement links TRBV11-2 to TRBJ2-3; D unclear. CDR3 size: 14 residues. CDR1 is SGHAT, CDR2 FQNNGV, per germline. The V end lost 5 bases, the J end lost 4 bases, and 13 bases lay between the germline ends. CDR3 DNA sequence: TGTGCCAGCAGCCCTGTTGGGGTGGCAGATACGCAGTATTTT. It yields the protein CASSPVGVADTQYF.

There are many counts of this clonotype. This chain connects TRBV5-5 to TRBJ2-1; TRBD1 agrees at 7 bases. CDR3 length equals 14 residues. V lost 4 bases, J lost 4 bases, and 5 bases stayed unmatched. Germline CDR1 and CDR2: SGHKS and YYEKEE (reference sequence). The CDR3 DNA is TGTGCCAGCAGCCCCGGGACAGTGTACAATGAGCAGTTCTTC. Its protein product is CASSPGTVYNEQFF.

This clonotype has only one observation. A read error is possible here, since a much larger clone lies one base away. CDR3 DNA: TGTACCAGCAGCCCAGGGGTGGTGAACACTGAAGCTTTCTTT. Translating it yields CTSSPGVVNTEAFF. The chain joins TRBV12-3 or TRBV12-4 to TRBJ1-1; maybe TRBD1 (6 bases). The CDR3 has 14 residues.

Regarding this clonotype: A single base separates this from a much larger clone, so it may be a read error. V gene TRBV11-2 combines with J gene TRBJ1-5, with 7 bases matching TRBD1. Germline assignment: CDR1 SGHAT and CDR2 FQNNGV. V was pared by 1 base and J by 3 bases, with 9 bases of the junction left unmatched. This CDR3 comprises 17 residues. In DNA, the CDR3 is TGTGCCAGCAGCTTAGGGTATGGGACAGATAACAATCAGCCCCAGCATTTT. Translation: CASSLGYGTDNNQPQHF. Variable domain in full (rest from reference TRBV11-2 and TRBJ1-5): EAGVAQSPRYKIIEKRQSVAFWCNPISGHATLYWYQQILGQGPKLLIQFQNNGVVDDSQLPKDRFSAERLKGVDSTLKIQPAKLEDSAVYLCASSLGYGTDNNQPQHFGDGTRLSIL.

Ten or more counts support this clonotype. The chain recombines TRBV10-1 with TRBJ2-1; D not certain. The CDR3 has 14 amino acids. CDR1 and CDR2 (germline): WNHNN, SYGVQD (reference sequence). With 0 bases removed from V and 1 base from J, the gap between germline ends came to 4 bases. For the CDR3, the DNA is TGCGCCAGCAGTGAGTCGCGGTCCTACAATGAGCAGTTCTTC. Protein sequence: CASSESRSYNEQFF.

The chain employs TRBV20-1 and TRBJ2-5, with D maybe TRBD1 (6 bases). Germline CDR1 DFQATT, CDR2 SNEGSKA (reference sequence). The CDR3 has 14 amino acids. V lost 3 bases to trimming and J lost 2 bases, with 13 bases between them. DNA of the CDR3: TGCAGTGCTAGCCGGGGACAAATACAAGAGACCCAGTACTTC. Residues: CSASRGQIQETQYF.

This clonotype was recorded many times. This chain uses TRBV12-3 or TRBV12-4 with TRBJ2-1; D might be TRBD1 (6 bases). This CDR3 contains 15 residues. Trimming removed 5 bases from V and 4 bases from J, with 15 bases in between. Here the CDR3 DNA reads TGTGCCAGCAGTGAACAGGGAAGGAGGTACAATGAGCAGTTCTTC. Translation: CASSEQGRRYNEQFF.

At least ten counts were recorded for this clonotype. This chain uses TRBV10-3 with TRBJ2-3; D not resolved. The CDR3 spans 14 residues. Germline CDR1 is ENHRY and CDR2 is SYGVKD. V was pared by 3 bases and J by 0 bases, with 7 bases between. The CDR3 DNA follows: TGTGCCATCAGTGATCCCGGGAGCACAGATACGCAGTATTTT. It yields the protein CAISDPGSTDTQYF.

As for this clonotype: A much larger clonotype is one base distant, so this may be a read error. The chain couples TRBV15 to TRBJ2-5; tentative D call: TRBD1 (6 bases). CDR3 size: 16 residues. The V end was cut by 6 bases, the J end by 3 bases, with 20 bases between. Germline CDR1 and CDR2: LNHNV and YYDKDF (reference sequence). The CDR3 loop reads CATSSPTGAGEETQYF. The DNA for the CDR3 is TGTGCCACCAGTTCCCCTACCGGGGCAGGGGAAGAGACCCAGTACTTC.

Note on this clonotype: A much bigger clone sits one base away, suggesting this may be a read error. This chain uses TRBV7-9 with TRBJ2-7, with TRBD2 identical over 8 bases. This CDR3 spans 13 amino acids. CDR1 is SEHNR, CDR2 FQNEAQ, per germline (reference sequence). This CDR3 is CTSSPGLGIEQYF. Written as DNA, the CDR3 is TGTACCAGCAGTCCGGGACTAGGTATCGAGCAGTACTTC.